The TCR beta chain described here comes from a study of identical twins (dated by TCRdb to 2016 to 2017). Background on the whole study: To test whether fetal clonotypes persist, this study deep-sequenced TCR alpha and beta repertoires from monozygotic twins, from unrelated adults of various ages, and from cord blood. Replicate twin experiments were performed at different times using different library preparation protocols to rule out contamination. Summary of the overall study and its limitations: Out-of-frame TCR alpha sharing in monozygotic twins was systematically underestimated by recombination models, whereas sharing between unrelated individuals was in agreement with the recombination models. The excess sharing between twins in beta out-of-frame sequences was weaker because fewer shared sequences reduced the signal-to-noise ratio. Conclusions relied on cross-sectional statistical analysis, since the same donors could not be followed over many years. Abundant cord blood beta clonotypes had fewer insertions, young adult naive repertoires showed a similar but weaker trend, and memory repertoires showed no such trend. Compared with coincidental sharing between unrelated individuals, an excess of low generation-probability sequences was observed among out-of-frame TCR alpha sequences shared between twins. Invariant T cells such as MAIT and iNKT could partly confound zero-insertion analyses, though diverse VJ usage argued against this for most clonotypes.

The library was made by 5' RACE. These reads were obtained on an Illumina HiSeq 2000. A universal primer binding site was added through template switching, and the final cDNA carried a unique molecular identifier so that TCR cDNA molecules could be counted accurately. Specific primers in the conserved constant-segment region were used to synthesize first-strand cDNA for the TCR alpha and beta chains. To control for contamination, every cDNA library carried two barcodes: a SMART-Mk sample barcode plus Illumina barcodes. TruSeq adapter sequences, together with Illumina sample barcodes, were added in two successive PCR steps. Sequencing of the TCR alpha and beta cDNA libraries was done on the Illumina HiSeq platform using custom primers. The original pipeline was this. Raw reads were processed with MiGEC to extract unique molecular identifiers, and MiXCR was used to determine CDR3 positions. Recombination models were inferred per individual with the repgenHMM and IGoR tools using an EM algorithm. Shared clonotype analysis was performed with the tcR package in R, normalizing sharing by the product of cloneset sizes. To study raw recombination free of thymic and clonal selection effects, out-of-frame nonproductive sequences were analyzed. The public sequencing data were trimmed at Q25 with fastp and processed into clonotypes with MiXCR by TCRdb, which kept only in-frame beta chains. Entries are consolidated by CDR3 protein sequence, retaining the most common genes and DNA. For this entry, the V and J calls and clone size follow TCRdb and not the study's own pipeline. Here the sample has 640,000 or so distinct CDR3 sequences; roughly 6% occur a single time. Around 2% of the sample rests with the top ten.

Every donor in the study was a healthy Caucasian. Three unrelated non-twin adults were additionally sequenced: a male aged 18 to 29, a male aged 50 to 59 and a female aged 50 to 59. Miltenyi CD45RO+ enrichment and human naive T-cell isolation kits were used to isolate memory (CD45RO+) and naive T cells from PBMC. Comments on this clonotype: Its antigen remains undetermined. No base qualities exist here, and no much larger clone lies one base off it.

Its CDR3 holds 16 amino acids, cysteine through phenylalanine. CDR3 DNA only is kept here, 48 bases in frame from base 1. According to the germline V gene, CDR1 reads LGHNA and CDR2 reads YSLEER. Trimming takes 0 bases from V and 8 bases from J, and the germline ends sit 16 bases apart. The rearranged chain carries TRBV4-3 and TRBJ1-4; the D gene remains uncertain. The material sequenced was naive T cells sorted from blood. The cell subset or site label here, explained by the study, means: cells isolated with a human naive T-cell isolation kit. The clonotype was recovered from a man aged 18 to 29 in good health. The base sequence is TGCGCCAGCAGCCAAGATTTGGGTCTTTTAGGGGAAAAACTGTTTTTT. Translated, this is CASSQDLGLLGEKLFF.